This T cell receptor beta chain was sequenced in a study of cytomegalovirus exposure and HLA in healthy donors. Study-wide points: What a later analysis reportedly showed was that an Asian-associated ancestry cluster had fewer N-insertions than the approximately 670-donor mean. The investigators catalogued 150 to 200 TCR beta chains as cytomegalovirus-associated.

PCR was performed using 60 Vbeta and 13 Jbeta primers. TCRdb keeps only in-frame clones here, not all; method: immunoSEQ multiplex PCR. Here the sample spans about 130,000 clones, roughly 83% being singletons. With V trimmed by 8 bases and J by 7 bases, 13 bases remained unmatched. The CDR3 covers 14 residues. Germline CDR1 reads MNHEY; CDR2 reads SMNVEV (reference sequence). Concerning this clone: Its antigen remains unidentified.

This TCR came from a man in his forties in good health and CMV-seronegative. Sequenced sample: PBMCs. J is TRBJ1-2 and V is TRBV27; TRBD1 matches at 7 bases. The CDR3 loop is CASGREGQIGGYTF. In DNA form, the CDR3 reads TGTGCCAGCGGTAGAGAGGGACAGATCGGTGGCTACACCTTC.